Below are 30 T cell receptor beta chains sequenced from a single sample in a study of neurological immune-mediated disorders. MiXCR was run by TCRdb on the 5' RACE reads, yielding one entry per CDR3 protein. Seen here are about 120,000 distinct CDR3 sequences, about 3.4% observed once, and the top ten hold about 1.2%. The sequenced material came from PBMCs. The origin of the receptors is a woman aged 25-40 years with multiple sclerosis.

The sample holds many counts of this clonotype. This CDR3 is CASSQDQSSYQPQHF. DNA for the CDR3: TGCGCCAGCAGCCAAGATCAGAGCAGTTATCAGCCCCAGCATTTT. V gene TRBV4-3 combines with J gene TRBJ1-5; no clear D. CDR1 and CDR2 (germline): LGHNA, YSLEER. V lost 0 bases, J lost 5 bases, and 11 bases lay in between. The CDR3 has 15 amino acids.

This clonotype was picked up many times. The junction and the germline gene differ at one end; a read error may be behind it. J is TRBJ1-1 and V is TRBV13; the match to TRBD1 covers 7 bases. Germline V gene sequence: CDR1 PRHDT, CDR2 FYEKMQ (reference sequence). The CDR3 consists of 17 residues. CDR3 protein: CASTLNRTGGVNTEAFF. CDR3 in DNA: TGTGCCAGCACCTTAAACCGGACAGGCGGGGTTAACACTGAAGCTTTCTTT.

In its sample, this clonotype was seen many times. The chain couples TRBV20-1 to TRBJ2-3, with 10 nucleotides matching TRBD2. V trimming: 4 bases; J trimming: 3 bases; junction bases outside the gene matches: 4. The CDR3 consists of 14 residues. Per germline, CDR1 DFQATT and CDR2 SNEGSKA (reference sequence). Here the CDR3 reads CSAMPSGGTDTQYF. DNA of the CDR3: TGCAGTGCTATGCCTAGCGGGGGAACAGATACGCAGTATTTT.

CDR3 sequence (DNA): TGCGCCAGCAGCCCCCAGGGCCCGATCACGACAGATACGCAGTATTTT. Translated: CASSPQGPITTDTQYF. J is TRBJ2-3 and V is TRBV5-1, with a tentative D call TRBD1 (5 bases). CDR1 is SGHRS and CDR2 is YFSETQ in the germline V gene. Trimming shortened V by 4 bases and J by 3 bases, and 18 bases separated the two germline ends. The CDR3 is made up of 16 amino acids.

This clonotype appeared many times. J is TRBJ2-7 and V is TRBV7-8; 10 bases line up with TRBD1. V shed 5 bases and J 2 bases; nucleotides not matched to a gene: 6. The V gene's germline CDR1 is SGHVS and CDR2 FQNEAQ. The length of the CDR3 is 15 residues. The CDR3: CASSLGQGKPYEQYF. As DNA, the CDR3 is TGTGCCAGCAGCCTGGGACAGGGGAAGCCCTACGAGCAGTACTTC.

The chain employs TRBV5-1 and TRBJ2-1; 12 nucleotides line up with TRBD1. This CDR3 region has 16 residues. Trimming removed 3 bases from V and 0 bases from J; junction bases left unmatched: 1. From germline, CDR1 is SGHRS and CDR2 YFSETQ. CDR3 sequence: CASSSGQGASYNEQFF. The DNA for the CDR3 is TGCGCCAGCAGCTCGGGACAGGGGGCCTCCTACAATGAGCAGTTCTTC.

This clonotype was observed many times. The chain joins TRBV4-1 to TRBJ2-5; D gene uncertain. V was cut by 1 base and J by 7 bases, with 7 bases left in between. CDR1 is MGHRA and CDR2 is YSYEKL in the germline V gene. The CDR3 runs 12 residues. The CDR3 is CASSQVVGTQYF. Here the CDR3 DNA reads TGCGCCAGCAGCCAAGTGGTGGGGACCCAGTACTTC.

This clonotype was seen at least ten times. The rearrangement links TRBV20-1 to TRBJ1-1; possible D gene TRBD1, 5 bases. This CDR3 is 14 amino acids long. CDR1 is DFQATT and CDR2 is SNEGSKA in the germline V gene (reference sequence). Trimming left V 5 bases short and J 0 bases short, with 13 bases between. In nucleotides, the CDR3 is TGCAGTGCTTTTGTCGGAGGGGTGAACACTGAAGCTTTCTTT. Encoded protein: CSAFVGGVNTEAFF.

This clonotype was recorded many times. The chain's CDR3 is CASSLRLMTGFGNQPQHF. CDR3 bases: TGTGCCAGCAGCTTAAGATTGATGACAGGGTTTGGCAATCAGCCCCAGCATTTT. The V and J genes are TRBV7-2 and TRBJ1-5, with 7 bases that match TRBD1. Germline V gene lookup returns CDR1 SGHTA and CDR2 FQGNSA. V was clipped by 2 bases and J by 2 bases; unmatched bases: 12. This CDR3 comprises 18 residues.

This clonotype was found many times. This chain uses TRBV20-1 with TRBJ1-1; D call uncertain. The CDR3 loop spans 14 amino acids. The V end was cut by 0 bases, the J end by 0 bases, with 8 bases between. Per the germline V gene, CDR1 is DFQATT and CDR2 is SNEGSKA (reference sequence). Here the CDR3 reads CSARDLAMNTEAFF. In DNA, the CDR3 is TGCAGTGCTAGAGATCTGGCAATGAACACTGAAGCTTTCTTT.

This clonotype was counted ten times or more. The V call is TRBV5-1, the J call TRBJ1-1; no clear D gene. V was cut by 4 bases and J by 1 base, with 17 bases left in between. CDR1 and CDR2 (germline): SGHRS, YFSETQ. The CDR3 runs to 16 residues. CDR3 sequence reads: CASSPTPDIRNTEAFF. The CDR3 coding sequence is TGCGCCAGCAGCCCTACACCCGACATACGGAACACTGAAGCTTTCTTT.

This clonotype came up many times. The V call is TRBV5-1, the J call TRBJ2-1, with 10 bases matching TRBD2. The V and J ends lost 4 bases and 3 bases, in that order; junction bases with no gene match: 4. The CDR3 length is 15 residues. Looked up from germline, CDR1 is SGHRS and CDR2 is YFSETQ. The DNA of the CDR3 is TGCGCCAGCAGCCGGACTAGCGGCAACTACAATGAGCAGTTCTTC. Amino acid sequence: CASSRTSGNYNEQFF.

In its sample, this clonotype was seen many times. CDR3 nucleotides: TGTGCCTGTAGGAGCGGATCGAGCAATCAGCCCCAGCATTTT. Protein: CACRSGSSNQPQHF. J is TRBJ1-5 and V is TRBV2; D unresolved. The V end lost 11 bases, the J end lost 1 base, and 15 bases lay between the germline ends. This CDR3 contains 14 residues. Germline-derived CDR1 and CDR2 are SNHLY and FYNNEI. Complete variable domain (other parts from reference TRBV2 and TRBJ1-5): EPEVTQTPSHQVTQMGQEVILRCVPISNHLYFYWYRQILGQKVEFLVSFYNNEISEKSEIFDDQFSVERPDGSNFTLKIRSTKLEDSAMYFCACRSGSSNQPQHFGDGTRLSIL.

This clonotype came up many times. The chain is built from TRBV7-2 and TRBJ2-2, with 7 bases identical to TRBD1. V shed 6 bases and J 4 bases; nucleotides not matched to a gene: 11. The CDR3 loop spans 16 amino acids. CDR1 and CDR2 from the germline V gene are SGHTA and FQGNSA. Written as DNA, the CDR3 is TGTGCCAGCAGGCCTCGACAGGGAAGGAGCACCGGGGAGCTGTTTTTT. This codes for CASRPRQGRSTGELFF.

The chain is built from TRBV7-2 and TRBJ1-1, with D uncertain. Trimming pared 5 bases from V and 3 bases from J, leaving 7 bases between. Germline CDR1 reads SGHTA; CDR2 reads FQGNSA. The CDR3 extends over 12 amino acids. The chain's CDR3 is CASSVGYTEAFF. The CDR3, as DNA: TGTGCCAGCAGCGTCGGCTACACTGAAGCTTTCTTT.

This clonotype was recorded many times. This chain uses TRBV5-1 with TRBJ1-1, with D possibly matching TRBD1 (5 bases). The CDR3 covers 14 residues. V was shortened by 3 bases and J by 2 bases, with 11 bases between the two germline ends. Germline values: CDR1 SGHRS, CDR2 YFSETQ. The CDR3 DNA sequence: TGCGCCAGCAGCTCCTTGACAGCCAACACTGAAGCTTTCTTT. Translation: CASSSLTANTEAFF.

This clonotype was counted at least ten times. This chain links TRBV4-3 with TRBJ1-5; D gene unclear. Germline lookup yields CDR1 LGHNA and CDR2 YSLEER. The ends were cut back, 0 bases at V and 3 bases at J, with 3 bases in the middle. This CDR3 has 13 amino acids. CDR3 sequence: CASSQESNQPQHF. The CDR3 coding sequence is TGCGCCAGCAGCCAAGAATCCAATCAGCCCCAGCATTTT.

This clonotype has at least ten counts. CDR3 residues: CASGTAQETQYF. DNA for the CDR3: TGTGCCAGCGGGACTGCACAAGAGACCCAGTACTTC. The V call is TRBV10-3, the J call TRBJ2-5; D might be TRBD2 (6 bases). The germline V gene has CDR1 ENHRY and CDR2 SYGVKD. Trimming cost V 10 bases and J 2 bases, with 11 bases left between them. This CDR3 has 12 residues.

This clonotype was observed a few times. V gene TRBV5-1 combines with J gene TRBJ1-2; the D is unclear. The length of the CDR3 is 15 residues. The germline gives CDR1 SGHRS, CDR2 YFSETQ. Trimming removed 0 bases from V and 1 base from J, with 10 bases in between. CDR3 nucleotides: TGCGCCAGCAGCTTGGCCGGCAGACTTAACTATGGCTACACCTTC. Protein sequence: CASSLAGRLNYGYTF.

This clonotype was observed at least ten times. The J gene is TRBJ2-7, the V gene TRBV7-2; D unclear. Germline V gene lookup returns CDR1 SGHTA and CDR2 FQGNSA. The CDR3 has 13 residues. V was shortened by 7 bases and J by 3 bases, with 13 bases between the two germline ends. The CDR3, as DNA: TGTGCCAGCAAAGCTTATTGGGGCTACGAGCAGTACTTC. Its translation: CASKAYWGYEQYF.

This clonotype was recorded many times. CDR3 DNA sequence: TGTGCCAGTCCGACAGGGAGCACTGAAGCTTTCTTT. Amino acids: CASPTGSTEAFF. The J gene is TRBJ1-1, the V gene TRBV2, with TRBD1 matching 7 bases. The junction had 5 bases not matched to a gene; V was cut back by 9 bases and J by 4 bases. The CDR3 spans 12 residues. Germline CDR1 and CDR2: SNHLY and FYNNEI.

The sample holds many counts of this clonotype. The V call is TRBV10-3, the J call TRBJ1-2; TRBD1 might be the D (5 bases). The CDR3 loop spans 15 amino acids. Trimming pared 6 bases from V and 0 bases from J, leaving 14 bases between. CDR1 is ENHRY and CDR2 is SYGVKD in the germline V gene. The CDR3 bases are TGTGCCATCAGAGTGGTCGGACAAACTAACTATGGCTACACCTTC. It translates to CAIRVVGQTNYGYTF.

This clonotype was detected ten times or more. This chain uses TRBV12-3 or TRBV12-4 with TRBJ2-1, with 9 bases identical to TRBD2. The CDR3 extends over 15 amino acids. The V segment lost 5 bases and the J segment 7 bases; nucleotides outside the gene matches: 9. CDR3 coding DNA: TGTGCCAGCAGTCCGGGGCTAGCGGGAAATAATGAGCAGTTCTTC. Residues: CASSPGLAGNNEQFF.

This clonotype showed up many times. The chain links TRBV4-3 to TRBJ1-1; 7 bases are shared with TRBD1. J gave up 14 bases and V 0 bases, and 12 bases lay outside the gene matches. Germline V CDR1 and CDR2: LGHNA, YSLEER. The CDR3 is made up of 14 amino acids. CDR3 amino acids: CASSQDRVSTGTFF. In nucleotides, the CDR3 is TGCGCCAGCAGCCAAGATCGGGTTTCGACAGGGACCTTCTTT.

Many counts were recorded for this clonotype. The V call is TRBV7-2, the J call TRBJ2-7, with 9 bases fitting TRBD2. Per germline, CDR1 SGHTA and CDR2 FQGNSA. This CDR3 region has 17 residues. Unmatched junction bases numbered 8, after V lost 1 base and J lost 1 base. This CDR3 is CASSLERGTSRSYEQYF. The CDR3 nucleotides read TGTGCCAGCAGCTTAGAAAGAGGGACTAGCCGTTCCTACGAGCAGTACTTC.

This clonotype was found many times. The gene calls are TRBV11-2 and TRBJ2-2; 7 bases are a match to TRBD2. Unmatched junction bases numbered 8, after V lost 3 bases and J lost 7 bases. The CDR3 contains 15 residues. Germline assignment: CDR1 SGHAT and CDR2 FQNNGV. CDR3 residues: CASSFLPGGVGELFF. The DNA of the CDR3 is TGTGCCAGCAGCTTCTTACCGGGAGGTGTCGGGGAGCTGTTTTTT.

This clonotype was seen ten or more times. The chain recombines TRBV10-3 with TRBJ2-7; 8 nucleotides agree with TRBD1. The CDR3 is made up of 18 amino acids. V lost 7 bases and J lost 9; bases outside the gene matches: 26. Germline loops: CDR1 ENHRY, CDR2 SYGVKD. As DNA, the CDR3 is TGTGCCATCAAACCCGGGACAGGACCTGGGACCCTCCTACGAGGGCAGTACTTC. It specifies CAIKPGTGPGTLLRGQYF.

This rearrangement joins TRBV30 to TRBJ2-2; 8 bases are a match to TRBD1. Trimming cost V 2 bases and J 4 bases; bases outside gene matches: 6. This CDR3 has 15 residues. Germline CDR1 is GTSNPN and CDR2 is SVGIG (reference sequence). CDR3: CAWSLWTGLTGELFF. In DNA, the CDR3 is TGTGCCTGGAGTTTGTGGACAGGGCTCACCGGGGAGCTGTTTTTT.

The V and J genes are TRBV12-3 or TRBV12-4 and TRBJ2-1; D gene unclear. The CDR3 extends over 12 amino acids. The V and J ends lost 3 bases and 7 bases respectively, with 7 bases between them. CDR3 nucleotide sequence: TGTGCCAGCAGTTTTCCCGATAATGAGCAGTTCTTC. Protein sequence: CASSFPDNEQFF.

This clonotype occurred many times. The rearrangement uses TRBV10-3 and TRBJ2-1, with 7 bases that match TRBD1. CDR3 length: 11 residues. Germline V CDR1 and CDR2: ENHRY, SYGVKD. The junction had 4 bases not matched to a gene; V was cut back by 10 bases and J by 7 bases. The DNA for the CDR3 is TGTGCCACTGGGACAGTTAATGAGCAGTTCTTC. This encodes CATGTVNEQFF.